The clone carrying this T cell receptor beta chain was counted ten times or more. Its antigen is as yet unknown. These data are taken from a study of T cells in Graves' hyperthyroidism and ophthalmopathy. Study-level results: The majority of expanded thyroid clonotypes above 0.001 also appeared in blood.

It was RNA transcripts that yielded the amplified TCR beta CDR3 regions. In the first-round RT-PCR of the TCR CDR3, the HTBI primer set was used. Via MiXCR, TCRdb re-called the multiplex PCR reads, giving one row per CDR3 protein. The table records under 700,000 distinct CDR3 sequences, roughly 17% of them present only once. An approximately 9.8 ml volume of fresh peripheral blood provided the PBMCs. The origin of this receptor is a woman younger than 30 with Graves' hyperthyroidism. The sample comprised blood.

This CDR3 is CASSRTSGLYNEQFF. For the CDR3, the DNA is TGTGCCAGCAGCCGGACTAGCGGCCTATACAATGAGCAGTTCTTC. The chain joins TRBV7-9 to TRBJ2-1; 10 bases align to TRBD2. The length of the CDR3 is 15 residues. The V and J ends lost 5 bases and 4 bases, in that order; junction bases with no gene match: 5. CDR1 is SEHNR and CDR2 is FQNEAQ in the germline V gene (reference sequence).